Below, 24 T cell receptor beta chains from the same sample are listed, as sequenced in a study of blood T cells in healthy people across ages. Then a second PCR, running roughly 7 to 11 cycles, was carried out with a sample-barcoded 5' primer and a J-beta primer mix. Using its own MiXCR run on the 5' RACE reads, TCRdb lists one record per CDR3 protein. The data contain 850,000 to 1,100,000 distinct CDR3 sequences, 30% to 40% of them seen just once; the ten biggest clones take up around 13%. Input material: blood. The origin of the receptors is a man aged 18-30 years in good health.

The chain joins TRBV12-3 or TRBV12-4 to TRBJ2-3; no firm D call. The CDR3 covers 15 residues. V was shortened by 1 base and J by 2 bases, with 10 bases between the two germline ends. The CDR3: CASSLEAAPTDTQYF. DNA of the CDR3: TGTGCCAGCAGTTTAGAGGCAGCCCCCACAGATACGCAGTATTTT.

The rearrangement joins TRBV20-1 to TRBJ2-1; D could derive from TRBD1 or TRBD2 (6 bases each). CDR1 and CDR2 (germline): DFQATT, SNEGSKA (reference sequence). Deletions cut 6 bases from V and 6 bases from J, with 15 bases between. This CDR3 contains 13 residues. CDR3 region: CSAKGGRVNEQFF. The CDR3 nucleotides read TGCAGTGCGAAGGGGGGAAGGGTCAATGAGCAGTTCTTC.

Only a few counts were recorded for this clonotype. This chain connects TRBV20-1 to TRBJ1-2; 9 nucleotides align to TRBD1. The CDR3 consists of 12 residues. V dropped 4 bases and J dropped 7; count of bases not matched to a gene: 4. Germline CDR1 and CDR2: DFQATT and SNEGSKA (reference sequence). The CDR3 DNA follows: TGCAGTGCTATCGGGACAGGGCTTGGCTACACCTTC. It yields the protein CSAIGTGLGYTF.

The chain has TRBV20-1 and TRBJ2-5; D may be TRBD1 or TRBD2 (6 bases each). The CDR3 is 14 residues long. CDR1 is DFQATT, CDR2 SNEGSKA, per germline (reference sequence). The V end lost 3 bases, the J end lost 11 bases, and 22 bases lay between the germline ends. CDR3 nucleotide sequence: TGCAGTGCTAGCTCCACCGACGGGGGCAATGAGCAGTACTTC. It translates to CSASSTDGGNEQYF.

This clonotype was observed a few times. The chain has TRBV11-2 and TRBJ1-4, with TRBD1 matching over 12 bases. The CDR3 covers 17 residues. The junction had 8 bases not matched to a gene; V was cut back by 5 bases and J by 4 bases. Germline CDR1 SGHAT, CDR2 FQNNGV. CDR3 sequence reads: CASSPRDRGRDNEKLFF. CDR3 DNA sequence: TGTGCCAGCAGCCCCCGGGACAGGGGGCGGGATAATGAAAAACTGTTTTTT.

This clonotype was detected only a few times. This chain joins TRBV6-2 or TRBV6-3 and TRBJ2-7; 8 bases line up with TRBD2. The V segment lost 0 bases and the J segment 1 base; nucleotides outside the gene matches: 2. Germline assignment: CDR1 MNHEY and CDR2 SVGEGT. This CDR3 has 15 amino acids. The CDR3 nucleotides read TGTGCCAGCAGTTACTCTAGCGGGGAGTCCTACGAGCAGTACTTC. Residues: CASSYSSGESYEQYF.

This clonotype was seen a few times. The chain carries TRBV2 and TRBJ2-3; D ambiguous. The germline gives CDR1 SNHLY, CDR2 FYNNEI. The CDR3 sequence is 15 residues long. Trimming pared 4 bases from V and 1 base from J, leaving 12 bases between. For the CDR3, the DNA is TGTGCCAGCAGTGTATCGGTCAGGCGCACAGATACGCAGTATTTT. Translated, it gives CASSVSVRRTDTQYF.

The J gene is TRBJ2-1, the V gene TRBV7-2, with a possible D match to TRBD1 (7 bases). Judging by the DNA end, TRBJ2-7 fits better; the J call may be wrong. Germline V gene data show CDR1 as SGHTA and CDR2 as FQGNSA. The length of the CDR3 is 15 residues. CDR3: CASSLAAGGGNEQYF. In DNA form, the CDR3 reads TGTGCCAGCAGCTTAGCGGCAGGGGGAGGCAATGAGCAGTACTTC.

V is TRBV18 and J is TRBJ1-1, with TRBD1 identical over 10 bases. J lost 2 bases, V lost 2 bases, and 5 bases had no gene match. CDR3 length: 16 amino acids. Germline CDR1 is KGHSH and CDR2 is LQKENI. The CDR3 sequence: CASSPETGGINTEAFF. The CDR3 DNA reads as TGTGCCAGCTCACCAGAGACAGGGGGCATCAACACTGAAGCTTTCTTT.

The gene calls are TRBV2 and TRBJ2-7; D remains ambiguous. CDR3 size: 14 residues. V lost 6 bases and J lost 0, with 12 bases in between. Germline CDR1 and CDR2: SNHLY and FYNNEI. CDR3 residues: CASRARVSSYEQYF. DNA for the CDR3: TGTGCCAGCAGAGCCCGAGTAAGCTCCTACGAGCAGTACTTC.

This sequence joins TRBV4-3 and TRBJ1-1; D possibly corresponds to TRBD1 (5 bases). Germline loops: CDR1 LGHNA, CDR2 YSLEER. The CDR3 contains 14 residues. Trimming took 0 bases from V and 6 from J, leaving 11 bases between them. For the CDR3, the DNA is TGCGCCAGCAGCCAAGAGACAGAGCTGGCTGAAGCTTTCTTT. Amino acid sequence: CASSQETELAEAFF.

A few counts support this clonotype. CDR3 in DNA: TGCGCCAGCAGCTTGGCGGCTAGCGTCCCAGATACGCAGTATTTT. This gives the protein CASSLAASVPDTQYF. The gene calls are TRBV5-1 and TRBJ2-3; D may be TRBD2 (6 bases). CDR1 and CDR2 (germline): SGHRS, YFSETQ. The CDR3 is made up of 15 amino acids. Trimming cost V 0 bases and J 4 bases, with 12 bases left between them.

This clonotype was picked up a small number of times. The chain uses TRBV7-9 and TRBJ1-2, with D unclear. The CDR3 spans 14 residues. Germline lookup yields CDR1 SEHNR and CDR2 FQNEAQ (reference sequence). V shed 2 bases and J shed 7 bases, with 14 bases lying between them. The CDR3 DNA sequence: TGTGCCAGCAGCTTAAAAGGGTCAGAACCTGGCTACACCTTC. Residues: CASSLKGSEPGYTF.

This clonotype was picked up a small number of times. The genes are TRBV7-2 and TRBJ2-1; tentatively, D is TRBD2 (6 bases). Matching the DNA end better, TRBJ2-7 makes the J call doubtful. Per the germline V gene, CDR1 is SGHTA and CDR2 is FQGNSA. The CDR3 contains 16 residues. This CDR3 is CASSFLSGSSYNEQYF. The CDR3 DNA reads TGTGCCAGCAGCTTTCTTAGCGGAAGCTCCTACAATGAGCAGTACTTC.

A single count supports this clonotype. The chain couples TRBV5-1 to TRBJ2-2; the D is unclear. V dropped 6 bases and J dropped 2 bases, with 11 bases sitting between them. CDR3 length: 14 amino acids. Per the germline V gene, CDR1 is SGHRS and CDR2 is YFSETQ. CDR3 DNA: TGCGCCAGCATCTTCATGGGAAACACCGGGGAGCTGTTTTTT. Translation: CASIFMGNTGELFF.

The chain employs TRBV7-8 and TRBJ1-2; D may be TRBD1 (6 bases). The CDR3 contains 15 residues. CDR1 SGHVS and CDR2 FQNEAQ come from the germline V gene. With 1 base removed from V and 4 bases from J, the gap between germline ends came to 13 bases. CDR3 region: CASSLGGAAIYGYTF. The CDR3 DNA follows: TGTGCCAGCAGCTTAGGGGGGGCCGCCATCTATGGCTACACCTTC.

The chain employs TRBV5-4 and TRBJ2-3; no definite D call. CDR3 length: 14 amino acids. Trimming removed 0 bases at V and 10 bases at J, with 15 bases between. Germline V lookup: CDR1 SGHNT, CDR2 YYREEE (reference sequence). The CDR3 sequence: CASSLASRSDAQYF. The CDR3 DNA reads as TGTGCCAGCAGCTTGGCCTCCAGGTCGGATGCGCAGTATTTT.

The chain combines TRBV12-3 or TRBV12-4 with TRBJ1-1; D ambiguous. This CDR3 spans 14 amino acids. V was cut by 1 base and J by 4 bases, with 10 bases left in between. CDR3: CASSLVRGSTEAFF. CDR3 coding DNA: TGTGCCAGCAGTTTAGTTAGAGGGAGCACTGAAGCTTTCTTT.

The gene calls are TRBV12-3 or TRBV12-4 and TRBJ2-7; 7 nucleotides line up with TRBD1. CDR3 length equals 15 residues. V lost 3 bases to trimming and J lost 5 bases; unmatched junction nucleotides: 10. CDR3 nucleotides: TGTGCCAGCAGTTTCGTCCCAGACAGGGATAACGAGCAGTACTTC. Its translation is CASSFVPDRDNEQYF.

This rearrangement joins TRBV7-8 to TRBJ1-4; D gene uncertain. The germline CDR1 and CDR2 sequences are SGHVS and FQNEAQ. Trimming left V 1 base short and J 14 bases short, with 11 bases between. The CDR3 contains 12 residues. The CDR3 nucleotides are TGTGCCAGCAGCTTAGGGGTCGGAGGCCTGTTTTTT. It specifies CASSLGVGGLFF.

This clonotype was seen a handful of times. The chain links TRBV9 to TRBJ1-2; D is uncertain. The length of the CDR3 is 14 residues. V was clipped by 0 bases and J by 8 bases, with 14 bases between them. CDR1 and CDR2 from the germline V gene are SGDLS and YYNGEE. CDR3: CASSVDDGIEGYTF. CDR3 sequence (DNA): TGTGCCAGCAGCGTAGACGACGGGATTGAAGGCTACACCTTC.

This clonotype was seen only a few times. This chain uses TRBV25-1 with TRBJ1-1; unclear D gene. This CDR3 region has 14 residues. Germline CDR1 reads MGHDK; CDR2 reads SYGVNS. V lost 3 bases to trimming and J lost 5 bases, with 13 bases between them. In nucleotides, the CDR3 is TGTGCCAGCAGTGAGACGGACGGGTGGACTGAAGCTTTCTTT. This gives the protein CASSETDGWTEAFF.

This chain connects TRBV20-1 to TRBJ1-1; TRBD1 aligns across 7 bases. CDR3 size: 13 residues. Germline CDR1 DFQATT, CDR2 SNEGSKA (reference sequence). The V gene end was trimmed by 6 bases and the J gene end by 5 bases; junction bases not matched to a gene: 9. The CDR3 DNA reads TGCAGTGCGCCCGACAGGGTTGAGACTGAAGCTTTCTTT. Its protein is CSAPDRVETEAFF.

V is TRBV9 and J is TRBJ1-2; D gene uncertain. V was trimmed by 0 bases and J by 8 bases, leaving 11 bases between them. Germline V CDR1 and CDR2: SGDLS, YYNGEE. This CDR3 is built from 13 residues. The CDR3 DNA reads TGTGCCAGCAGCGTAGGAAGTGGCGGCGGCTACACCTTC. It yields the protein CASSVGSGGGYTF.